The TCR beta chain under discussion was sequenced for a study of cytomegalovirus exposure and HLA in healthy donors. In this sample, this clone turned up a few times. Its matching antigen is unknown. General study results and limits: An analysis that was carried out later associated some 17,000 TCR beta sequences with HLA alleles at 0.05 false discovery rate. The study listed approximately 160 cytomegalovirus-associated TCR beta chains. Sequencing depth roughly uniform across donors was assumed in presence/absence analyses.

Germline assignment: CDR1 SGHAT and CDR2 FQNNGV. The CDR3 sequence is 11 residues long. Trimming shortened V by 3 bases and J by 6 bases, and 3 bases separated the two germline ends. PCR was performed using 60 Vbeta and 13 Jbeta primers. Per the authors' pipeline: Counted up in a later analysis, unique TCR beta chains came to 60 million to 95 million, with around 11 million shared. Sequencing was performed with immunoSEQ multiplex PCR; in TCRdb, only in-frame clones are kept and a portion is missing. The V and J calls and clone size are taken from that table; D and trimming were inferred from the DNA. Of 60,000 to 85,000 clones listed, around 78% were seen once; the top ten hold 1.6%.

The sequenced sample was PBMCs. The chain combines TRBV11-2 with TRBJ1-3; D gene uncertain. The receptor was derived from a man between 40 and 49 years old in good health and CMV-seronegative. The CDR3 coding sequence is TGTGCCAGCAGCTTTATAAACACCATATATTTT. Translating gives CASSFINTIYF.